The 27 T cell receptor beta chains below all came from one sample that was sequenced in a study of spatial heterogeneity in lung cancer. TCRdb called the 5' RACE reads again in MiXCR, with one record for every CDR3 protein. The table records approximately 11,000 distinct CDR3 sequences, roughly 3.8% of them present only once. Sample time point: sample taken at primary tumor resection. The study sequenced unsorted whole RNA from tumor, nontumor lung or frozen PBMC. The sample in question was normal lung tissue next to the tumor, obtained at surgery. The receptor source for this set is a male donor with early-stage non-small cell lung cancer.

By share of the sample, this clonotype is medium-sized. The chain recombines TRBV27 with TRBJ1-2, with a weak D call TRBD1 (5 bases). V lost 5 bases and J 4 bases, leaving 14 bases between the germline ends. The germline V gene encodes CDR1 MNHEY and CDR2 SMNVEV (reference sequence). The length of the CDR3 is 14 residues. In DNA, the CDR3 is TGTGCCAGCAGTCCCTCCGGGGCTCTCTATGGCTACACCTTC. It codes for CASSPSGALYGYTF.

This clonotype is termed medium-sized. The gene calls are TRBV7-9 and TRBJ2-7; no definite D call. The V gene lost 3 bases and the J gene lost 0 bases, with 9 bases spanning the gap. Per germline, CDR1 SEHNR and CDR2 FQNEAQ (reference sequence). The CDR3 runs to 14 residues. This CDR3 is CASSFGPSSYEQYF. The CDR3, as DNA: TGTGCCAGCAGCTTCGGCCCTAGCTCCTACGAGCAGTACTTC.

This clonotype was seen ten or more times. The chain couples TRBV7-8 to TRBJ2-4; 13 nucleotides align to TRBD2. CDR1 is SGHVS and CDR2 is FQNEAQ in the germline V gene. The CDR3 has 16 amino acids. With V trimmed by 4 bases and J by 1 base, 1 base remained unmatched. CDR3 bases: TGTGCCAGCAGCTGGACTAGCGGGGGCGCCAAAAACATTCAGTACTTC. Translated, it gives CASSWTSGGAKNIQYF.

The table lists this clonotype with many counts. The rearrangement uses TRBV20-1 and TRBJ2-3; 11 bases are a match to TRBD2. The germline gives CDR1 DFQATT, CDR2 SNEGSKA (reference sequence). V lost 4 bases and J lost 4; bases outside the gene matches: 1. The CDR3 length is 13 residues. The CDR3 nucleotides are TGCAGTGCTAATAGCGGGAGGGCAGATACGCAGTATTTT. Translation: CSANSGRADTQYF.

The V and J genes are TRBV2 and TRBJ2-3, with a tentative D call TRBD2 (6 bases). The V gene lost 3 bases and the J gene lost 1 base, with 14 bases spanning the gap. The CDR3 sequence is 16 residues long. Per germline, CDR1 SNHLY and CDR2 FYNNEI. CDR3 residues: CASSDVGWGGTDTQYF. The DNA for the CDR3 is TGTGCCAGCAGTGATGTTGGGTGGGGGGGCACAGATACGCAGTATTTT.

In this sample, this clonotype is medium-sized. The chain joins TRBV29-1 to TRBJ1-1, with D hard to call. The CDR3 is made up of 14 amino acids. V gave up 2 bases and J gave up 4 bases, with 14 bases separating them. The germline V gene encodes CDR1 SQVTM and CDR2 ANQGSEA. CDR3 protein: CSVELGRLSTEAFF. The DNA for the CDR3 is TGCAGCGTTGAATTGGGCAGGCTGAGCACTGAAGCTTTCTTT.

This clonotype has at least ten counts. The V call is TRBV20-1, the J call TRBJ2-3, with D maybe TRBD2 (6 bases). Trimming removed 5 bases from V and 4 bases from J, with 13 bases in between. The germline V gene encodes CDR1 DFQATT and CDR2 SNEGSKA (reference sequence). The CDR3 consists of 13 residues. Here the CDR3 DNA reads TGCAGTGCTCGGACCACGGGGGCAGATACGCAGTATTTT. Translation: CSARTTGADTQYF.

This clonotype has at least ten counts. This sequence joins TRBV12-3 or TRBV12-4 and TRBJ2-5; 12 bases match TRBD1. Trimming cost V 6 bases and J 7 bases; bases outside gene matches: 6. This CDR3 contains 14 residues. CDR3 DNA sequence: TGTGCCAGCAGGGGGACAGGGGGCCCAGGGACCCAGTACTTC. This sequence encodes CASRGTGGPGTQYF.

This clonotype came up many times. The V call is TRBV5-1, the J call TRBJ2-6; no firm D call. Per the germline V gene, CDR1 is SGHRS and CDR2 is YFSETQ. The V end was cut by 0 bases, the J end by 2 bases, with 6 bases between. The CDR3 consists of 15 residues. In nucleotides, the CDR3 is TGCGCCAGCAGCTTGGACCAGCCTGGGGCCAACGTCCTGACTTTC. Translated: CASSLDQPGANVLTF.

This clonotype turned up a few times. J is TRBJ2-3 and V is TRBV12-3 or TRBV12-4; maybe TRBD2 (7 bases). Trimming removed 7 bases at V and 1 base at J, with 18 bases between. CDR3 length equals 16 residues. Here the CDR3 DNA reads TGTGCCAGCACCCCTAGGGGGAGCGGGGGCACAGATACGCAGTATTTT. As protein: CASTPRGSGGTDTQYF.

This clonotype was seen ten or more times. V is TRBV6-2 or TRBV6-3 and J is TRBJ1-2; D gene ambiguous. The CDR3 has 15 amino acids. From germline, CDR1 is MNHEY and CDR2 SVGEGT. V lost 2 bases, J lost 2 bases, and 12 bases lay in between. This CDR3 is CASSYIASANYGYTF. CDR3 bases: TGTGCCAGCAGTTACATTGCGTCTGCCAACTATGGCTACACCTTC.

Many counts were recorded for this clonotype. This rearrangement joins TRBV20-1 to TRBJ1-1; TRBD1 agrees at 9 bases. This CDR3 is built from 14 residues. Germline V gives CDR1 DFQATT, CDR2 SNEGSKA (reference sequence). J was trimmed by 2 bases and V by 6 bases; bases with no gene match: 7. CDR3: CSASPGQGNTEAFF. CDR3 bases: TGCAGTGCCAGCCCGGGACAGGGAAACACTGAAGCTTTCTTT.

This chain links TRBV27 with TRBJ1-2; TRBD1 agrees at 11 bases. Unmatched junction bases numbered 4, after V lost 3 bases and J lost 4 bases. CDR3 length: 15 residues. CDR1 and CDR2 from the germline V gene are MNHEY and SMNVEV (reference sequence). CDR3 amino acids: CASSLGTGGIYGYTF. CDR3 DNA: TGTGCCAGCAGTTTGGGGACAGGGGGAATCTATGGCTACACCTTC.

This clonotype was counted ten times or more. CDR3 amino acids: CASSLTGGIYEQYF. The DNA of the CDR3 is TGTGCCAGTAGCCTGACAGGGGGCATATACGAGCAGTACTTC. The V call is TRBV19, the J call TRBJ2-7, with 10 bases fitting TRBD1. CDR1 is LNHDA and CDR2 is SQIVND in the germline V gene (reference sequence). CDR3 length equals 14 residues. After removal of 6 bases from V and 4 bases from J, the junction contained 6 bases not matched to a gene.

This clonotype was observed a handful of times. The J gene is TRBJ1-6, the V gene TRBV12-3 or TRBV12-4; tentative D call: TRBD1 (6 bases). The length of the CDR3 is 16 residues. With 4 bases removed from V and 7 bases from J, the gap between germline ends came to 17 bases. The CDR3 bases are TGTGCCAGCAGTTCCCTCTACCGAGGGGGGAATTCACCCCTCCACTTT. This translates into CASSSLYRGGNSPLHF.

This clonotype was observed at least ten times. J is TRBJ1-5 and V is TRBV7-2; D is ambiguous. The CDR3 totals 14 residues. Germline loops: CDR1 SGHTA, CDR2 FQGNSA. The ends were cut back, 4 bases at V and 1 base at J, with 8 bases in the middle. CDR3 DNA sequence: TGTGCCAGCAGCTCCTTCCCAAGCAATCAGCCCCAGCATTTT. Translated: CASSSFPSNQPQHF.

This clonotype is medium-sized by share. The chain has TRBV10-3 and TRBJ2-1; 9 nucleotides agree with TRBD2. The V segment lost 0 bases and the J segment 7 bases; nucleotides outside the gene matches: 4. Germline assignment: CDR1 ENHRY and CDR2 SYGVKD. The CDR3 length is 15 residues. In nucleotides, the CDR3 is TGTGCCATCAGTGAGTCTAAGCGGGAGGATAATGAGCAGTTCTTC. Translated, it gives CAISESKREDNEQFF.

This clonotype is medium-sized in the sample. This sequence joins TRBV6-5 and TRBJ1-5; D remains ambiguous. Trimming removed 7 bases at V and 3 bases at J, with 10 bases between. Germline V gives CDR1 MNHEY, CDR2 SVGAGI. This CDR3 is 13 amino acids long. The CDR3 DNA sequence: TGTGCCAGCATACTACGGCACAATCAGCCCCAGCATTTT. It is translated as CASILRHNQPQHF.

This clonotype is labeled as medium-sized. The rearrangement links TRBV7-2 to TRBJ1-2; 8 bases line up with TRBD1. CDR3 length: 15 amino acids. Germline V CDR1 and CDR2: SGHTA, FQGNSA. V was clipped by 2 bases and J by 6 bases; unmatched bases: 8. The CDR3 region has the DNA TGTGCCAGCAGCTTAACATCCGGACAGGGCAATGGCTACACCTTC. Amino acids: CASSLTSGQGNGYTF.

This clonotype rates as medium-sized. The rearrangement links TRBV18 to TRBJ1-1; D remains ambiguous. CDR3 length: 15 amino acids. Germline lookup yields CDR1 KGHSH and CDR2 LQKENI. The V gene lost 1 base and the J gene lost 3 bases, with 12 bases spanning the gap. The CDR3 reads CASSPQSARDTEAFF. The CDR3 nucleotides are TGTGCCAGCTCACCACAATCAGCGAGGGACACTGAAGCTTTCTTT.

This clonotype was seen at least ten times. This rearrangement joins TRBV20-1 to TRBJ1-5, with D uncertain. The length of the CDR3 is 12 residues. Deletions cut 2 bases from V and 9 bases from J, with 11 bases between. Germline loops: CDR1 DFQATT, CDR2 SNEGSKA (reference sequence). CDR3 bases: TGCAGTGCTAGATCTTCCAATGGGCCCCAGCATTTT. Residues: CSARSSNGPQHF.

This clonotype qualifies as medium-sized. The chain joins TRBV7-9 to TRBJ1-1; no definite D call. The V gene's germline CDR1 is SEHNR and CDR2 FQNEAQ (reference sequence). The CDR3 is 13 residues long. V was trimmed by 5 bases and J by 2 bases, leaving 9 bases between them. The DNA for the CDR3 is TGTGCCAGCAGCCCCTTCGGAAACACTGAAGCTTTCTTT. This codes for CASSPFGNTEAFF. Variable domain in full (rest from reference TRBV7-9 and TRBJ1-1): DTGVSQNPRHKITKRGQNVTFRCDPISEHNRLYWYRQTLGQGPEFLTYFQNEAQLEKSRLLSDRFSAERPKGSFSTLEIQRTEQGDSAMYLCASSPFGNTEAFFGQGTRLTVV.

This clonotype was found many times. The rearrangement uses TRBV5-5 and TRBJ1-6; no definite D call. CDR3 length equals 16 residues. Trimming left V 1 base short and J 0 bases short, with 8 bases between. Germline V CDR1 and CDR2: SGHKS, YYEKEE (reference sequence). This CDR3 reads CASSLIQNSYNSPLHF. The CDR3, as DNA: TGTGCCAGCAGCTTGATCCAGAACTCCTATAATTCACCCCTCCACTTT. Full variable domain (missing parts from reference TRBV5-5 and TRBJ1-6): DAGVTQSPTHLIKTRGQQVTLRCSPISGHKSVSWYQQVLGQGPQFIFQYYEKEERGRGNFPDRFSARQFPNYSSELNVNALLLGDSALYLCASSLIQNSYNSPLHFGNGTRLTVT.

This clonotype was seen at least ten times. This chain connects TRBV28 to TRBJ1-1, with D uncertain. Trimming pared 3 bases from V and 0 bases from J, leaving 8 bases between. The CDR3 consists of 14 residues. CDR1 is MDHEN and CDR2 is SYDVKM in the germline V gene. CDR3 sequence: CASSLRRMNTEAFF. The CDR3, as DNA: TGTGCCAGCAGTTTGCGGCGTATGAACACTGAAGCTTTCTTT.

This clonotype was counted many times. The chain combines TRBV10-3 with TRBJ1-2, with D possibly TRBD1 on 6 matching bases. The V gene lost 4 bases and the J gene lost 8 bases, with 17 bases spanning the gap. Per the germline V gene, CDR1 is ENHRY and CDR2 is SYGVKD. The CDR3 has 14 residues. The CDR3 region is CAISGVQGDRGYTF. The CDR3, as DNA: TGTGCCATCAGTGGGGTACAGGGAGATCGGGGCTACACCTTC.

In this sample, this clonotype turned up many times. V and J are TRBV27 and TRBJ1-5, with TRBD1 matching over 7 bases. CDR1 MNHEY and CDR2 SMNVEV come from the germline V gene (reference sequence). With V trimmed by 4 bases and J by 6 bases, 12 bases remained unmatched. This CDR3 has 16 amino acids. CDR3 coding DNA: TGTGCCAGCAGTTCAGCGACAGGGTTTTCGGGTCAGCCCCAGCATTTT. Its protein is CASSSATGFSGQPQHF.

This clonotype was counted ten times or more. DNA of the CDR3: TGTGCCAGCAGCTTAGACGGGGCGCGGAAGAACAATGAGCAGTTCTTC. Its protein product is CASSLDGARKNNEQFF. The V call is TRBV7-2, the J call TRBJ2-1; the D gene could be TRBD1 or TRBD2 (5 bases each). With 1 base removed from V and 5 bases from J, the gap between germline ends came to 15 bases. CDR3 length equals 16 residues. Germline V gives CDR1 SGHTA, CDR2 FQGNSA. Using reference TRBV7-2 and TRBJ2-1 for the parts outside the CDR3, the full variable domain is GAGVSQSPSNKVTEKGKDVELRCDPISGHTALYWYRQSLGQGLEFLIYFQGNSAPDKSGLPSDRFSAERTGGSVSTLTIQRTQQEDSAVYLCASSLDGARKNNEQFFGPGTRLTVL.